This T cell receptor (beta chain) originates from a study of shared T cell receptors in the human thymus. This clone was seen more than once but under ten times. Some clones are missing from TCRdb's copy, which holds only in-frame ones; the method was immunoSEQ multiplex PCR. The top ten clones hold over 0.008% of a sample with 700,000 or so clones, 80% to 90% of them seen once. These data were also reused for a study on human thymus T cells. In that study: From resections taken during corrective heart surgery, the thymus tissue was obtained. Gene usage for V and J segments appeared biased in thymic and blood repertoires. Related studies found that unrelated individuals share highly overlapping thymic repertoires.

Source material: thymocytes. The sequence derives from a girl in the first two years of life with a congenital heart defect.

The CDR3: CASTLLGGRSNQPQHF. As DNA, the CDR3 is TGTGCCAGCACCCTACTCGGGGGGAGAAGCAATCAGCCCCAGCATTTT. V and J are TRBV6-6 and TRBJ1-5; weak D call: TRBD1 (5 bases). CDR3 length: 16 amino acids. V was shortened by 7 bases and J by 1 base, with 17 bases between the two germline ends. Germline assignment: CDR1 MNHNY and CDR2 SVGAGI (reference sequence).